The 17 T cell receptor beta chains below were found in one sample sequenced in a study of untreated major depressive disorder. Sequencing used immunoSEQ multiplex PCR; TCRdb keeps in-frame clones, though not all of them. The table lists some 21,000 clones, roughly nine tenths of them singletons. Sequenced sample: CD4+ T cells from PBMCs. All receptors derive from a woman aged 40-49 years in good health.

The chain couples TRBV5-1 to TRBJ2-2; 7 bases fit TRBD2. Germline CDR1 SGHRS, CDR2 YFSETQ. Trimming removed 0 bases from V and 4 bases from J; junction bases left unmatched: 3. CDR3 length: 15 amino acids. The CDR3 coding sequence is TGCGCCAGCAGCTTGGAGCGGGGAGCCACCGGGGAGCTGTTTTTT. Translating it yields CASSLERGATGELFF.

This sequence joins TRBV28 and TRBJ1-2, with 8 bases that match TRBD1. Germline CDR1 is MDHEN and CDR2 is SYDVKM. V lost 6 bases to trimming and J lost 3 bases; unmatched junction nucleotides: 3. This CDR3 comprises 13 residues. CDR3 loop: CASRDRADYGYTF. CDR3 DNA: TGTGCCAGCAGGGACAGGGCTGACTATGGCTACACCTTC.

The chain combines TRBV5-5 with TRBJ2-7; possibly TRBD1 for D (5 bases). The CDR3 runs to 12 residues. Germline-derived CDR1 and CDR2 are SGHKS and YYEKEE (reference sequence). With 0 bases removed from V and 4 bases from J, the gap between germline ends came to 5 bases. The CDR3 DNA sequence: TGTGCCAGCAGCTTGGAGGGGTACGAGCAGTACGTC. Its protein product is CASSLEGYEQYV.

This chain connects TRBV2 to TRBJ2-3; no clear D. Germline V lookup: CDR1 SNHLY, CDR2 FYNNEI. V was shortened by 5 bases and J by 0 bases, with 9 bases between the two germline ends. The CDR3 spans 14 residues. CDR3 nucleotide sequence: TGTGCCAGCAGTCCATCGCATAGCACAGATACGCAGTATTTT. Amino acids: CASSPSHSTDTQYF.

CDR3 in DNA: TGCGCCAGCAGCCAAGATAATCAACTATTGGGGCGGGGTGATAGAGAAAAACTGTTTTTT. Its translation is CASSQDNQLLGRGDREKLFF. The rearrangement joins TRBV4-1 to TRBJ1-4; maybe TRBD1 (5 bases). Germline V gives CDR1 MGHRA, CDR2 YSYEKL. The CDR3 is 20 residues long. V lost 0 bases to trimming and J lost 8 bases, with 28 bases between them.

The chain links TRBV2 to TRBJ1-5, with D hard to call. The CDR3 is 15 residues long. Germline assignment: CDR1 SNHLY and CDR2 FYNNEI. V shed 6 bases and J shed 3 bases, with 15 bases lying between them. This CDR3 is CASRLPGRANQPQHF. CDR3 DNA sequence: TGTGCCAGCAGATTGCCCGGGAGGGCCAATCAGCCCCAGCATTTT.

V gene TRBV5-4 combines with J gene TRBJ1-5; D is undetermined. From germline, CDR1 is SGHNT and CDR2 YYREEE (reference sequence). This CDR3 has 14 residues. V was clipped by 3 bases and J by 2 bases, with 9 bases between them. The CDR3 here is CASSSGPRNQPQHF. The CDR3 region has the DNA TGTGCCAGCAGCTCCGGACCGCGCAATCAGCCCCAGCATTTT.

This clone was detected only once. Here the CDR3 reads CASSVGGGLRREEKLFF. CDR3 sequence (DNA): TGTGCCAGCAGCGTAGGGGGCGGGCTTAGGAGGGAAGAAAAACTGTTTTTT. The chain combines TRBV9 with TRBJ1-4, with TRBD1 as a possible D gene (5 bases). There are 17 residues in the CDR3. CDR1 and CDR2 (germline): SGDLS, YYNGEE. The V gene lost 0 bases and the J gene lost 8 bases, with 20 bases spanning the gap.

In nucleotides, the CDR3 is TGTGCCAGCAGATCCCCCGGGTCCTCCTACGAGCAGTACGTC. Protein sequence: CASRSPGSSYEQYV. The chain uses TRBV2 and TRBJ2-7; no firm D call. CDR3 length: 14 residues. Germline lookup yields CDR1 SNHLY and CDR2 FYNNEI. The V end was cut by 6 bases, the J end by 0 bases, with 12 bases between.

CDR3 residues: CASSLVGGSSYEQYF. CDR3 nucleotides: TGTGCCAGCAGCTTAGTCGGGGGTAGCTCCTACGAGCAGTACTTC. This chain joins TRBV11-2 and TRBJ2-7; weak D call: TRBD2 (6 bases). The CDR3 contains 15 residues. Germline CDR1 and CDR2: SGHAT and FQNNGV. V was shortened by 1 base and J by 0 bases, with 10 bases between the two germline ends.

J is TRBJ1-3 and V is TRBV30; D remains unclear. V was clipped by 8 bases and J by 0 bases, with 5 bases between them. The length of the CDR3 is 11 residues. CDR1 and CDR2 (germline): GTSNPN, SVGIG (reference sequence). The CDR3 DNA follows: TGTGCCGGCCTCTCTGGAAACACCATATATTTT. This sequence encodes CAGLSGNTIYF.

The gene calls are TRBV5-1 and TRBJ2-7, with a weak D call TRBD1 (6 bases). There are 14 residues in the CDR3. Trimming took 4 bases from V and 12 from J, leaving 23 bases between them. In germline, CDR1 is SGHRS, CDR2 YFSETQ. CDR3 residues: CASSPTGPRAVWYF. In DNA, the CDR3 is TGCGCCAGCAGCCCTACAGGGCCCCGGGCGGTATGGTACTTC.

The rearrangement links TRBV7-2 to TRBJ1-5, with D unresolved. With 1 base removed from V and 7 bases from J, the gap between germline ends came to 11 bases. The CDR3 spans 14 residues. Germline V gene sequence: CDR1 SGHTA, CDR2 FQGNSA. CDR3 nucleotides: TGTGCCAGCAGCTTAGGGGCCGGGCCCCAGCCCCAGCATTTT. This translates into CASSLGAGPQPQHF.

This CDR3 reads CASGNLNEDEQFF. In DNA form, the CDR3 reads TGCGCCAGCGGGAATCTTAACGAGGATGAGCAGTTCTTC. The chain recombines TRBV5-1 with TRBJ2-1; D unclear. Trimming shortened V by 7 bases and J by 8 bases, and 16 bases separated the two germline ends. Germline CDR1 reads SGHRS; CDR2 reads YFSETQ. This CDR3 is 13 amino acids long.

The chain links TRBV30 to TRBJ1-5; 7 nucleotides line up with TRBD1. CDR1 is GTSNPN and CDR2 is SVGIG in the germline V gene (reference sequence). Trimming removed 2 bases from V and 7 bases from J; junction bases left unmatched: 8. The CDR3 totals 14 residues. CDR3 region: CAWSLGGAGQPQHF. The CDR3 bases are TGTGCCTGGAGTCTAGGGGGCGCAGGGCAGCCCCAGCATTTT.

V and J are TRBV10-3 and TRBJ2-3; D is unresolved. The CDR3 has 15 amino acids. Trimming took 0 bases from V and 0 from J, leaving 7 bases between them. Germline CDR1 is ENHRY and CDR2 is SYGVKD. CDR3 residues: CAISESPVSTDTQYF. The CDR3 DNA sequence: TGTGCCATCAGTGAGTCTCCAGTGAGCACAGATACGCAGTATTTT.

The chain links TRBV6-5 to TRBJ2-7; a weak D match, TRBD2 (5 bases). CDR3 length equals 13 residues. The V end was cut by 2 bases, the J end by 6 bases, with 11 bases between. The germline CDR1 and CDR2 sequences are MNHEY and SVGAGI. CDR3 bases: TGTGCCAGCAGTTACAGCACCCGGGGCGAGCAGTACGTC. It specifies CASSYSTRGEQYV.